This T cell receptor (beta chain) was sequenced in a study of T cells in Graves' hyperthyroidism and ophthalmopathy. Note on this clonotype: The junction and the germline gene differ at one end; a read error may be behind it.

Germline CDR1 reads SGHTA; CDR2 reads FQGNSA. This CDR3 spans 13 amino acids. Using RNA transcripts as the source, TCR beta CDR3 regions were amplified. Initially, a first-round RT-PCR of the TCR CDR3 employed the HTBI primer set. TCRdb reprocessed the multiplex PCR reads via MiXCR and lists one record per CDR3 protein. The sample contains hundreds of thousands of distinct CDR3 sequences, 12% to 15% of which appear only once. The TCR comes from a young woman with Graves' hyperthyroidism. Sequencing used blood. The gene calls are TRBV7-2 and TRBJ2-5; D not certain. For the CDR3, the DNA is TGTGTCAGCAGCTTAGAGCTACTTCACGCCCAGTACTTC. It yields the protein CVSSLELLHAQYF.